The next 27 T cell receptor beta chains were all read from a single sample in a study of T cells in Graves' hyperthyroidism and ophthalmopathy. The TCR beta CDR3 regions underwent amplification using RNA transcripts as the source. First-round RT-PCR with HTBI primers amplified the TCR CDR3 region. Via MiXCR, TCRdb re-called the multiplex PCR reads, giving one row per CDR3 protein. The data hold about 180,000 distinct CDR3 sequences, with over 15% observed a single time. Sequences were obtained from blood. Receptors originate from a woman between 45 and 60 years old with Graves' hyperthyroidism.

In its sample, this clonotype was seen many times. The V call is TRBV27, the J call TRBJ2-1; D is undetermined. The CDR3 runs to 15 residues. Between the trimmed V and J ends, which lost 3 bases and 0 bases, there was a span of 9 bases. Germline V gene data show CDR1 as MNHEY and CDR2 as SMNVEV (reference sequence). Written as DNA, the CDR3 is TGTGCCAGCAGTTTTGGGGTGCACTCCTACAATGAGCAGTTCTTC. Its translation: CASSFGVHSYNEQFF.

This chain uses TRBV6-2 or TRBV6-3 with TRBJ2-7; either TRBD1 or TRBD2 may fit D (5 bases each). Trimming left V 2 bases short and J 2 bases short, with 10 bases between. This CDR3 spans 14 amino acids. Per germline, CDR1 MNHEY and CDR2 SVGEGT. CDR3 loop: CASSYPRDPYEQYF. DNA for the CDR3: TGTGCCAGCAGTTACCCCAGGGACCCCTACGAGCAGTACTTC.

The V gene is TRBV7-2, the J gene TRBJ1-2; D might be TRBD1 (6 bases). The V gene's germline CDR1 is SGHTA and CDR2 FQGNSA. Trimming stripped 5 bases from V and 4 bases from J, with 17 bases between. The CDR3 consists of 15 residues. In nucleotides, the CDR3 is TGTGCCAGCAGCCCACCACCCGAGGGGGTCTATGGCTACACCTTC. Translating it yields CASSPPPEGVYGYTF. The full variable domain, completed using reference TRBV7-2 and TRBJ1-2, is GAGVSQSPSNKVTEKGKDVELRCDPISGHTALYWYRQSLGQGLEFLIYFQGNSAPDKSGLPSDRFSAERTGGSVSTLTIQRTQQEDSAVYLCASSPPPEGVYGYTFGSGTRLTVV.

CDR3 in amino acids: CASRMWGANEQFF. The CDR3 DNA sequence: TGTGCCAGCAGGATGTGGGGGGCCAATGAGCAGTTCTTC. V and J are TRBV5-6 and TRBJ2-1; tentatively, D is TRBD1 or TRBD2 (6 bases each). Deletions cut 5 bases from V and 6 bases from J, with 12 bases between. Germline CDR1 reads SGHDT; CDR2 reads YYEEEE. The CDR3 totals 13 residues.

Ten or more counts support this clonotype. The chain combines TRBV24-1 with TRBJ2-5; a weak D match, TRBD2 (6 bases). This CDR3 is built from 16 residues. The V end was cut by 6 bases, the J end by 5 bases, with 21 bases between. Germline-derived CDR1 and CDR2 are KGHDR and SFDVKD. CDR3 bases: TGTGCCACCAGTATGAGACTCGCGGGGATGGAGGAGACCCAGTACTTC. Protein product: CATSMRLAGMEETQYF.

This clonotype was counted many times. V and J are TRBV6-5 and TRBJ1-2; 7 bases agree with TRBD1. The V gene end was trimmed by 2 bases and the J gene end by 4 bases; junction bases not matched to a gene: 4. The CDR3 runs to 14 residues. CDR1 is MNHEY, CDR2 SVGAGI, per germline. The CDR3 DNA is TGTGCCAGCAGTTACGGAGGGGGCGCCTATGGCTACACCTTC. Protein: CASSYGGGAYGYTF.

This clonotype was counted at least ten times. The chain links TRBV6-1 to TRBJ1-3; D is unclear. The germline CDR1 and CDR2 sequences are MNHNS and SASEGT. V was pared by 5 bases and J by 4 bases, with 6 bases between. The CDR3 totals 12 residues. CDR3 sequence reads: CASSNEGNTIYF. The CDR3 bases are TGTGCCAGCAGTAACGAGGGAAACACCATATATTTT.

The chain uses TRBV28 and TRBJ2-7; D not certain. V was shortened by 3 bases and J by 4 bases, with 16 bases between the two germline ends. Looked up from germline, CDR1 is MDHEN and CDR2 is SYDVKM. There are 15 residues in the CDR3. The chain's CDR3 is CASSFFIDAIYEQYF. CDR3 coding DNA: TGTGCCAGCAGTTTTTTCATAGATGCGATATACGAGCAGTACTTC.

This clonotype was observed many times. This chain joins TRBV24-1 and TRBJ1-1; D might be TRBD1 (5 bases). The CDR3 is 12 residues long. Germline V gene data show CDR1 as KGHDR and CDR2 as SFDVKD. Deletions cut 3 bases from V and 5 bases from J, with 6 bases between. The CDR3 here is CATSDAGTEAFF. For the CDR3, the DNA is TGTGCCACCAGTGATGCAGGGACTGAAGCTTTCTTT.

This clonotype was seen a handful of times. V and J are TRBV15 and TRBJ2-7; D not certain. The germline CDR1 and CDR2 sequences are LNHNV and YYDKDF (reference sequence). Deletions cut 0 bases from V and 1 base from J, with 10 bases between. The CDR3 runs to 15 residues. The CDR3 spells CATSRDGFLSYEQYF. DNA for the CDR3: TGTGCCACCAGCAGAGATGGGTTCCTTTCCTACGAGCAGTACTTC. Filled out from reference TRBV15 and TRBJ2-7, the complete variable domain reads DAMVIQNPRYQVTQFGKPVTLSCSQTLNHNVMYWYQQKSSQAPKLLFHYYDKDFNNEADTPDNFQSRRPNTSFCFLDIRSPGLGDTAMYLCATSRDGFLSYEQYFGPGTRLTVT.

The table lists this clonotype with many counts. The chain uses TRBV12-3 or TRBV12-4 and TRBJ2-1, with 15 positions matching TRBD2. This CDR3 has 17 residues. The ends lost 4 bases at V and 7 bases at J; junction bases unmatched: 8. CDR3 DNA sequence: TGTGCCAGCAGTTCATGGACTAGCGGGGGGGCTTGGAATGAGCAGTTCTTC. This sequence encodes CASSSWTSGGAWNEQFF.

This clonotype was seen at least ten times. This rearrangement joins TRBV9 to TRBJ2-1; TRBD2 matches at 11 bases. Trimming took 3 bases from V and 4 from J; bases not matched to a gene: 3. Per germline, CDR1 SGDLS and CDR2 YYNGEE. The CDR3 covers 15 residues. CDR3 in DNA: TGTGCCAGCAGCGGCGGGACTAGCGGTTACAATGAGCAGTTCTTC. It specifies CASSGGTSGYNEQFF.

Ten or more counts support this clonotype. The CDR3 region has the DNA TGCAGTGCTAGGGATACTTTAGGCGATACGCAGTATTTT. Encoded protein: CSARDTLGDTQYF. The rearrangement links TRBV20-1 to TRBJ2-3; D is unclear. CDR1 and CDR2 from the germline V gene are DFQATT and SNEGSKA (reference sequence). The V end lost 3 bases, the J end lost 6 bases, and 13 bases lay between the germline ends. The CDR3 is 13 residues long.

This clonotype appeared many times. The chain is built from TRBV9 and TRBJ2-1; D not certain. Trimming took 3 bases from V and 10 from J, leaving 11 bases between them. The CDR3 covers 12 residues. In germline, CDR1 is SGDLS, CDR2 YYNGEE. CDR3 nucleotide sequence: TGTGCCAGCAGCGGAGAGAAACCCGAGCAGTTCTTC. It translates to CASSGEKPEQFF.

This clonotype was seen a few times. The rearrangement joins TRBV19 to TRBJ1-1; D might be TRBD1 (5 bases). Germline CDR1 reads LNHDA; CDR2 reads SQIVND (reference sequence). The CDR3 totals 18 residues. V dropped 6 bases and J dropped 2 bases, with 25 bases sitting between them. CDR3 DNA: TGTGCCAGTAGCCGGAAGTCATGGGGACCGGTGGGAAACACTGAAGCTTTCTTT. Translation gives CASSRKSWGPVGNTEAFF.

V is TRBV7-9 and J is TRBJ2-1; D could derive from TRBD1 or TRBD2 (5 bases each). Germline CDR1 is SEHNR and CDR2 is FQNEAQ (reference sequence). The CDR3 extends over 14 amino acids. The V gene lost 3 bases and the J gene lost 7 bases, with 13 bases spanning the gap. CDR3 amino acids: CASSFAGADNEQFF. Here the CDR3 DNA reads TGTGCCAGCAGCTTTGCCGGGGCTGATAATGAGCAGTTCTTC.

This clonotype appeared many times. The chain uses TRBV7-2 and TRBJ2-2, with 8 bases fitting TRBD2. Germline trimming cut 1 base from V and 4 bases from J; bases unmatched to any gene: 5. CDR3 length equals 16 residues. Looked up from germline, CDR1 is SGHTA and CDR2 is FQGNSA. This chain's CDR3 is CASSLVAGGSTGELFF. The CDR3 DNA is TGTGCCAGCAGCTTAGTGGCGGGGGGCTCCACCGGGGAGCTGTTTTTT.

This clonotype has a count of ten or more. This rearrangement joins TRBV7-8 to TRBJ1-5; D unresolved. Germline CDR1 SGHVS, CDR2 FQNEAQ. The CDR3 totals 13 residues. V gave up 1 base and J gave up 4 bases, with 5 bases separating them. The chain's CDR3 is CASSLVWNQPQHF. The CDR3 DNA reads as TGTGCCAGCAGCTTAGTTTGGAATCAGCCCCAGCATTTT.

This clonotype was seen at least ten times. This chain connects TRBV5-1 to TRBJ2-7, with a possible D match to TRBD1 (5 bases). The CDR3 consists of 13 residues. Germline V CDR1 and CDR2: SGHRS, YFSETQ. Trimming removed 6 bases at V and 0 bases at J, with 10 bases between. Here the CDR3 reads CASTGHNSYEQYF. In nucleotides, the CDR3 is TGCGCCAGCACCGGACATAACTCCTACGAGCAGTACTTC.

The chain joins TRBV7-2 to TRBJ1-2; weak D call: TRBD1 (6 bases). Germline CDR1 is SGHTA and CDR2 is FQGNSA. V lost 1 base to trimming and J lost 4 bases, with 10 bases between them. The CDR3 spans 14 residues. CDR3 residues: CASSLDRVGYGYTF. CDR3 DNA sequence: TGTGCCAGCAGCTTAGACAGGGTGGGCTATGGCTACACCTTC.

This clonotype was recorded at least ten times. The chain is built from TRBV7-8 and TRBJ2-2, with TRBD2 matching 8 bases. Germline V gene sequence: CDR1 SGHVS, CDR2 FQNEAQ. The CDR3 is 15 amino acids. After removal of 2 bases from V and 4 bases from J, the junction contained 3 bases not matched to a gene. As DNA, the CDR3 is TGTGCCAGCAGCTTACCCGGGACTAGCACCGGGGAGCTGTTTTTT. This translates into CASSLPGTSTGELFF.

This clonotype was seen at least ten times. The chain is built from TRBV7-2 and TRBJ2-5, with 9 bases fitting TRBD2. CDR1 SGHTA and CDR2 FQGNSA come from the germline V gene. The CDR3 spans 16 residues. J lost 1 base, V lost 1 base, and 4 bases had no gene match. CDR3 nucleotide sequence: TGTGCCAGCAGCTTAGGGCCTAGCGGGGCCCAAGAGACCCAGTACTTC. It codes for CASSLGPSGAQETQYF.

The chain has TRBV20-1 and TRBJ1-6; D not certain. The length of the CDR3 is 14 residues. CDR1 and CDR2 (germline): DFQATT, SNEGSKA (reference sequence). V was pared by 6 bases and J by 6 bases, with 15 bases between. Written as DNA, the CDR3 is TGCAGTGCCGCTCCCCCCAAGGGTAATTCACCCCTCCACTTT. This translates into CSAAPPKGNSPLHF.

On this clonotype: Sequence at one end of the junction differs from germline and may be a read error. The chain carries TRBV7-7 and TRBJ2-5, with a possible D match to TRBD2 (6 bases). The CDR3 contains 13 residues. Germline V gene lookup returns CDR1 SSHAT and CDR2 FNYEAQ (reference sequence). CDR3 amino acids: CASSLGTLETQYF. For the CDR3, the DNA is TGTGCTAGCAGCCTCGGGACTCTAGAGACCCAGTACTTC.

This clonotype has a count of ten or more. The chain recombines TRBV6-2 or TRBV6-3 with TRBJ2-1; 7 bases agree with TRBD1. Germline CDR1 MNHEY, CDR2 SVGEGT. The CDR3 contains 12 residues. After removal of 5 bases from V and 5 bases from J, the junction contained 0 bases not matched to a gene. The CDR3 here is CASSDRDNEQFF. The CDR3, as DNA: TGTGCCAGCAGTGACAGGGACAATGAGCAGTTCTTC.

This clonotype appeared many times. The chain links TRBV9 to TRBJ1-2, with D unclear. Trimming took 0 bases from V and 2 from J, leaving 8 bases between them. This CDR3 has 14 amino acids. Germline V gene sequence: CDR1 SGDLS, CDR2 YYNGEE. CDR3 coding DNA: TGTGCCAGCAGCGTAGGCGAAGACAACTATGGCTACACCTTC. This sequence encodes CASSVGEDNYGYTF.

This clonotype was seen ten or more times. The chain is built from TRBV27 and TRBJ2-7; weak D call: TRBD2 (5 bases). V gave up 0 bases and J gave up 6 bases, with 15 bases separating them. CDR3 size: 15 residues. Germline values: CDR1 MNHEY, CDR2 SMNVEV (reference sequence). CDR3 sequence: CASSLSFLGSREQYF. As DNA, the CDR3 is TGTGCCAGCAGTTTATCCTTTCTGGGGAGTCGCGAGCAGTACTTC.